The source of this TCR beta chain is a study of blood T cell repertoires in COVID-19. Repertoires were generated with immunoSEQ multiplex PCR, while TCRdb's copy carries only in-frame clones and drops some. Of approximately 230,000 clones listed, roughly 84% are singletons. V trimming: 2 bases; J trimming: 3 bases; junction bases outside the gene matches: 4. This CDR3 has 15 residues. Germline CDR1 reads LGHNA; CDR2 reads YSLEER. This receptor was obtained from a man in his thirties or forties with active or convalescent COVID-19. The sequenced material came from peripheral blood. The rearrangement uses TRBV4-3 and TRBJ2-7, with 10 bases fitting TRBD2. The DNA of the CDR3 is TGCGCCAGCAGCCAACAAGCGGGGGGGCTCTACGAGCAGTACTTC. Translating gives CASSQQAGGLYEQYF.